This T cell receptor beta chain is from a study of shared clonotypes between healthy human individuals. The assay was immunoSEQ multiplex PCR, and TCRdb's table has in-frame clones only and misses some. The table records about 320,000 clones, around 86% of them present only once. With 4 bases removed from V and 0 bases from J, the gap between germline ends came to 15 bases. The CDR3 is 16 amino acids. CDR1 MGHRA and CDR2 YSYEKL come from the germline V gene. The study enrolled healthy HIV-negative adults without recent acute infections or vaccinations as donors. Both CD45RO+ cells and CCR7-negative CD45RA+ TemRA cells were combined to make up CD8 memory.

Material: memory CD8+ T cells sorted from blood. The sample's subset: CD45RO+ cells pooled with CCR7-negative TemRA cells. The sequence derives from a man in his late teens or twenties in good health. The rearrangement joins TRBV4-1 to TRBJ1-1; D gene ambiguous. The DNA for the CDR3 is TGCGCCAGCAGCCCCTTACGGACGGTCATGAACACTGAAGCTTTCTTT. Amino acids: CASSPLRTVMNTEAFF.